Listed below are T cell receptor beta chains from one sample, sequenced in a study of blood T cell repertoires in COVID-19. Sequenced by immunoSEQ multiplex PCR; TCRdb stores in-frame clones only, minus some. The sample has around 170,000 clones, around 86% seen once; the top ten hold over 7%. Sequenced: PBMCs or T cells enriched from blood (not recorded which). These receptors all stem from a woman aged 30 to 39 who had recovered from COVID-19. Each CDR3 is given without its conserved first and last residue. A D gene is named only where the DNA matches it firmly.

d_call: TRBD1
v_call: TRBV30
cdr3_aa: AWSAGTGGSGNIQY

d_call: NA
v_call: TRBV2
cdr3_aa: ASSGGQYSNQPQH

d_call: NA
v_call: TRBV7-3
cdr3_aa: ASSLTRRGNYGYT

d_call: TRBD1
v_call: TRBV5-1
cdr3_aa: ASSLGTGHEKLF

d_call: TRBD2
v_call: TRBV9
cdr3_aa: ASSSRLAGGLDTGELF

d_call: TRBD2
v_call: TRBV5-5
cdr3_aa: ASSSGLAGRTDTQY

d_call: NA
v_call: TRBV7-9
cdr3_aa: ASSPGGGPGNQPQH

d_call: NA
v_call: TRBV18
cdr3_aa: ASSPPFYTDTQY

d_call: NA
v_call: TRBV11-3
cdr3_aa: ASAGRGNEQF

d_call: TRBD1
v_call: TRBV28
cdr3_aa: ASRQGSMNTQY

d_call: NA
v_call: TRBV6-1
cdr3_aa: ASSEYGGAKTYGYT

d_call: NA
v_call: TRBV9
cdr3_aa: ASSVDGQNTDTQY

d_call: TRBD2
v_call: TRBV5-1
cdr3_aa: ASSRTSGRADNEQF

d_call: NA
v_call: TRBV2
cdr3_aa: ASSASRPGNTIY

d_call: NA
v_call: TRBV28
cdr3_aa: ASTPGGADTDTQY

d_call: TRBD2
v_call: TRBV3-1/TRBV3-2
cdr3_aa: ATYTLGLADYEQY

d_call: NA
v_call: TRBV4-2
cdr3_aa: ASSPREGFTEAF

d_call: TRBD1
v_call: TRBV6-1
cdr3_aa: ASSGNQGQGAFSYEQY

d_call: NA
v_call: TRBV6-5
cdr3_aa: ASSYKTGGSYGYT

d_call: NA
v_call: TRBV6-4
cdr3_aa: ASSVGQGLDSPLH

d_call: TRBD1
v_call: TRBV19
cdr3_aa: ASSIDRGQGKPQH

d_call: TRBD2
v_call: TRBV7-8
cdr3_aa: ASSLRISSGGNTGELF

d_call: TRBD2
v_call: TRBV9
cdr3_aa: ASSRLAGTGFEQY

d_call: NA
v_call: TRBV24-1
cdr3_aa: ATSANSYSNQPQH

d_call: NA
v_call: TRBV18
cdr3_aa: ASSPGIQETQY

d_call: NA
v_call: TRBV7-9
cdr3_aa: ASSPDMIGGYT

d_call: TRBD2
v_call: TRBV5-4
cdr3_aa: ASSLVLAGVVDTQY

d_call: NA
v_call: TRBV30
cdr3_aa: AWSVLDTETFYGYT

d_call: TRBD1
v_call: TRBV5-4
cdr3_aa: ASSLDWGDRETYTGELF

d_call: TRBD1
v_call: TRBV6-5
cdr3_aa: ASSPPGGAETQY

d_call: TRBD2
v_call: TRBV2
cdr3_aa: ASSLEGGSMYEQY

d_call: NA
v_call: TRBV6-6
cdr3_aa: ASSYTKLDATQY

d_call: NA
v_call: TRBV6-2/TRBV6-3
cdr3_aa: ASSYSLGRGYEQY

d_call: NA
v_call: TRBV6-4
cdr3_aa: ASSDSKRSEAAKSYEQY

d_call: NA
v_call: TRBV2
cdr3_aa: ASSVKRQDSSYNSPLH

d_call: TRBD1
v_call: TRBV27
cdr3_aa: ASKARTGQSTDTQY

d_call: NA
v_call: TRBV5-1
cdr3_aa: ASSPGGSQETQY

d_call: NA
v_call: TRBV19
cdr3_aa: ASSIPLDSYNEQF

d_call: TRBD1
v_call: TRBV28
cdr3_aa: ASSPTGEGEKLF

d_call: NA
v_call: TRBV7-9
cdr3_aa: ASSSAVSYEQY

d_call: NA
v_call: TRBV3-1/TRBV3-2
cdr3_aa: ASSQDFWGRQDTQY

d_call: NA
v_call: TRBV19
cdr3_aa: ASSITPAEAF

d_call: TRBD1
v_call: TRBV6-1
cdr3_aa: ASSELVAGGYGYT

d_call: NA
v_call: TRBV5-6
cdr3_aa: ASSPLGREPEAF

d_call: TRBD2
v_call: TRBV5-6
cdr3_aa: ASSRGLAGGRYEQY

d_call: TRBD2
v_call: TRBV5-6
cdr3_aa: ASSLASGYSTDTQY

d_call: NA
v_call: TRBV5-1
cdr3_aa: ASSPEPAGQSSYNEQF

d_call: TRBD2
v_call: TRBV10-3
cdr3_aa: AISVGSGRASGELF

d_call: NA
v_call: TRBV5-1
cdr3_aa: ASSLDSLYEQY

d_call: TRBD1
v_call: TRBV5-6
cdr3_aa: ASSTGVNEKLF

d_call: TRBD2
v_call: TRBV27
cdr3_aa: ASSSGTSETQY

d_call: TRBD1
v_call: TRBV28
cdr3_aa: ASSFPGGIQPQH

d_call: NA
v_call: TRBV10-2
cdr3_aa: ASRHDPAGWLADTQY

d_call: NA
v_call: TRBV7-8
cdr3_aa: ASSLDRGTGYEQY

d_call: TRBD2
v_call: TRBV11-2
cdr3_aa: ASSLRTSGTQETQY

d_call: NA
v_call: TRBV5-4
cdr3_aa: ASSLGGANSPLH

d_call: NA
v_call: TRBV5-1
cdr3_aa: ASSQGQKTGELF